A single sample is the source of the 27 T cell receptor beta chains below, sequenced in a study of blood T cell repertoires in COVID-19. Only in-frame clones appear in the TCRdb table, and some are missing; sequencing was by immunoSEQ multiplex PCR. There are some 140,000 clones in the sample; approximately 79% occur only once, and 2% to 2.5% lies in the top ten. Sequencing was carried out using PBMCs or T cells enriched from blood (not recorded which). These receptors came from a man aged 35 to 55 with acute COVID-19.

The chain links TRBV2 to TRBJ1-1; 7 bases match TRBD1. Germline assignment: CDR1 SNHLY and CDR2 FYNNEI. V shed 2 bases, J shed 3 bases, and the junction held 3 bases outside the gene matches. CDR3 length equals 14 residues. The CDR3 DNA is TGTGCCAGCAGTGAACAAGGGGGCCACACTGAAGCTTTCTTT. It codes for CASSEQGGHTEAFF.

The gene calls are TRBV5-1 and TRBJ1-5; TRBD1 might be the D (6 bases). Germline CDR1 reads SGHRS; CDR2 reads YFSETQ. The CDR3 sequence is 14 residues long. Trimming left V 0 bases short and J 4 bases short, with 8 bases between. CDR3 DNA: TGCGCCAGCAGCTTGGTAGGGGGAAATCAGCCCCAGCATTTT. It is translated as CASSLVGGNQPQHF.

The chain has TRBV6-5 and TRBJ2-1, with TRBD2 matching over 8 bases. CDR3 length: 15 amino acids. V lost 0 bases to trimming and J lost 7 bases; unmatched junction nucleotides: 5. Germline-derived CDR1 and CDR2 are MNHEY and SVGAGI. CDR3 protein: CASSYSSGRMNEQFF. As DNA, the CDR3 is TGTGCCAGCAGTTACTCAAGCGGGAGAATGAATGAGCAGTTCTTC.

This clone appeared once. The V gene is TRBV7-3, the J gene TRBJ1-2; maybe TRBD1 (5 bases). The CDR3 loop spans 13 amino acids. V gave up 5 bases and J gave up 7 bases, with 14 bases separating them. Looked up from germline, CDR1 is SGHTA and CDR2 is FQGTGA. Here the CDR3 reads CASSAGQGGGYTF. CDR3 nucleotide sequence: TGTGCCAGCAGCGCAGGGCAGGGTGGTGGCTACACCTTC.

This chain connects TRBV3-1 (or the pseudogene TRBV3-2) to TRBJ2-7; 7 bases match TRBD1. J gave up 1 base and V 1 base, and 4 bases lay outside the gene matches. The germline CDR1 and CDR2 sequences are LGHDT and YNNKEL (reference sequence). The CDR3 is 15 residues long. CDR3 nucleotides: TGTGCCAGCAGCCAAGGGCCGGGACAGTCCTACGAGCAGTACTTC. As protein: CASSQGPGQSYEQYF.

V is TRBV30 and J is TRBJ1-2; D gene ambiguous. The CDR3 has 12 amino acids. Germline CDR1 GTSNPN, CDR2 SVGIG (reference sequence). The V gene lost 2 bases and the J gene lost 9 bases, with 13 bases spanning the gap. The CDR3 loop reads CAWSLNSNSYTF. The CDR3 DNA follows: TGTGCCTGGAGTCTAAATAGTAATAGCTACACCTTC.

The chain employs TRBV2 and TRBJ2-1, with D maybe TRBD2 (5 bases). The CDR3 consists of 13 residues. V was clipped by 7 bases and J by 1 base, with 8 bases between them. The germline V gene has CDR1 SNHLY and CDR2 FYNNEI. This CDR3 is CASMRESYNEQFF. In DNA, the CDR3 is TGTGCCAGCATGAGGGAGTCCTACAATGAGCAGTTCTTC.

The chain recombines TRBV5-6 with TRBJ2-7; TRBD2 agrees at 7 bases. The CDR3 is 15 amino acids. The germline V gene has CDR1 SGHDT and CDR2 YYEEEE. The J segment lost 3 bases and the V segment lost 1 base, leaving 7 bases of the junction unmatched. The CDR3: CASSLSRSGVYEQYF. CDR3 coding DNA: TGTGCCAGCAGCTTGTCGCGGAGCGGGGTCTACGAGCAGTACTTC.

This clone has just one count. This rearrangement joins TRBV4-2 to TRBJ1-2; D ambiguous. V was pared by 0 bases and J by 4 bases, with 12 bases between. This CDR3 has 15 residues. Looked up from germline, CDR1 is LGHNA and CDR2 is YNFKEQ. DNA of the CDR3: TGTGCCAGCAGCCAAGAATCCGGGCTAGCCTATGGCTACACCTTC. Its protein product is CASSQESGLAYGYTF.

CDR3 sequence: CASSFRPGGTGVMEQYF. The CDR3 coding sequence is TGTGCCAGTAGTTTTCGCCCCGGGGGGACAGGGGTCATGGAGCAGTACTTC. The chain employs TRBV19 and TRBJ2-7; the match to TRBD1 covers 10 bases. This CDR3 region has 17 residues. Looked up from germline, CDR1 is LNHDA and CDR2 is SQIVND (reference sequence). The junction had 17 bases not matched to a gene; V was cut back by 5 bases and J by 7 bases.

The chain employs TRBV18 and TRBJ1-1; the D gene is possibly TRBD1 (6 bases). CDR3 length: 15 residues. Germline CDR1 reads KGHSH; CDR2 reads LQKENI. Between the trimmed V and J ends, which lost 3 bases and 5 bases, there was a span of 16 bases. CDR3 loop: CASSPGGGWNTEAFF. CDR3 DNA sequence: TGTGCCAGCTCACCTGGGGGGGGCTGGAATACTGAAGCTTTCTTT.

The V gene is TRBV7-9, the J gene TRBJ2-5; TRBD1 might be the D (7 bases). With 6 bases removed from V and 7 bases from J, the gap between germline ends came to 18 bases. CDR1 and CDR2 (germline): SEHNR, FQNEAQ (reference sequence). This CDR3 has 14 residues. The CDR3 sequence is CASRDRREVGTQYF. In DNA, the CDR3 is TGTGCCAGCAGGGACAGGCGGGAAGTCGGGACCCAGTACTTC.

J is TRBJ2-5 and V is TRBV7-2; perhaps TRBD2 as D (5 bases). The V gene's germline CDR1 is SGHTA and CDR2 FQGNSA. The V gene lost 5 bases and the J gene lost 2 bases, with 21 bases spanning the gap. The length of the CDR3 is 17 residues. CDR3 nucleotides: TGTGCCAGCAGCCCAAGCCCCCTTGGACTGTCACAAGAGACCCAGTACTTC. This translates into CASSPSPLGLSQETQYF.

The chain combines TRBV5-1 with TRBJ1-4; 7 bases fit TRBD1. With 3 bases clipped from V and 1 base from J, the junction kept 3 bases outside the gene matches. This CDR3 is built from 15 residues. From germline, CDR1 is SGHRS and CDR2 YFSETQ. The CDR3 reads CASSSGTVTNEKLFF. In nucleotides, the CDR3 is TGCGCCAGCAGCTCGGGGACAGTAACTAATGAAAAACTGTTTTTT.

The gene calls are TRBV5-8 and TRBJ2-1; perhaps TRBD1 as D (6 bases). This CDR3 region has 15 residues. V dropped 1 base and J dropped 5 bases, with 13 bases sitting between them. Germline CDR1 is SGHTS and CDR2 is YDEGEE. CDR3 protein: CASSLQGLAHNEQFF. In DNA form, the CDR3 reads TGTGCCAGCAGCTTGCAGGGGTTGGCCCACAATGAGCAGTTCTTC.

V gene TRBV19 combines with J gene TRBJ1-2, with a tentative D call TRBD1 (6 bases). The CDR3 sequence is 15 residues long. V lost 4 bases, J lost 5 bases, and 17 bases lay in between. Looked up from germline, CDR1 is LNHDA and CDR2 is SQIVND (reference sequence). As DNA, the CDR3 is TGTGCCAGTAGTAAGGGCGGGGGCGGTCGGTATGGCTACACCTTC. It codes for CASSKGGGGRYGYTF.

The V call is TRBV12-3 or TRBV12-4, the J call TRBJ1-1; D remains unclear. V was cut by 6 bases and J by 3 bases, with 11 bases left in between. The CDR3 is made up of 13 amino acids. The CDR3 DNA is TGTGCCAGCAGCAGATTAGAGGACACTGAAGCTTTCTTT. Encoded protein: CASSRLEDTEAFF.

V gene TRBV7-9 combines with J gene TRBJ2-7; D ambiguous. V was cut by 1 base and J by 0 bases, with 7 bases left in between. This CDR3 region has 14 residues. Germline lookup yields CDR1 SEHNR and CDR2 FQNEAQ (reference sequence). In DNA, the CDR3 is TGTGCCAGCAGCTTAGATCCCAGCTCCTACGAGCAGTACTTC. Residues: CASSLDPSSYEQYF.

V gene TRBV6-5 combines with J gene TRBJ1-1; TRBD1 might be the D (6 bases). V lost 2 bases and J lost 5, with 9 bases in between. CDR1 is MNHEY, CDR2 SVGAGI, per germline. The CDR3 spans 13 residues. CDR3 in DNA: TGTGCCAGCAGTTACGACCAGGGGACTGAAGCTTTCTTT. Encoded protein: CASSYDQGTEAFF.

The rearrangement uses TRBV11-2 and TRBJ1-1, with D unresolved. The CDR3 extends over 16 amino acids. Looked up from germline, CDR1 is SGHAT and CDR2 is FQNNGV. Trimming took 0 bases from V and 1 from J, leaving 12 bases between them. The CDR3 region is CASSLEGGLGNTEAFF. Here the CDR3 DNA reads TGTGCCAGCAGCTTAGAAGGCGGATTGGGGAACACTGAAGCTTTCTTT.

The count of this clone is one. The chain joins TRBV5-4 to TRBJ2-3; D is possibly TRBD1 (6 bases). Germline V CDR1 and CDR2: SGHNT, YYREEE (reference sequence). Deletions cut 2 bases from V and 6 bases from J, with 16 bases between. This CDR3 has 15 residues. For the CDR3, the DNA is TGTGCCAGCAGCTTTAGGACAGAAGATTGGGATACGCAGTATTTT. The encoded protein is CASSFRTEDWDTQYF.

The rearrangement uses TRBV5-1 and TRBJ1-2; D ambiguous. V was cut by 4 bases and J by 7 bases, with 11 bases left in between. In germline, CDR1 is SGHRS, CDR2 YFSETQ. The CDR3 is made up of 12 amino acids. The CDR3 reads CASSTPSGGYTF. The CDR3 coding sequence is TGCGCCAGCAGCACTCCTTCTGGTGGCTACACCTTC.

The V and J genes are TRBV6-5 and TRBJ1-2, with D possibly TRBD1 on 6 matching bases. V lost 0 bases to trimming and J lost 0 bases, with 8 bases between them. CDR3 length equals 15 residues. Germline-derived CDR1 and CDR2 are MNHEY and SVGAGI. The chain's CDR3 is CASSYSDRTNYGYTF. The CDR3 DNA follows: TGTGCCAGCAGTTACTCGGACAGAACTAACTATGGCTACACCTTC.

The rearrangement uses TRBV3-1 (or the pseudogene TRBV3-2) and TRBJ2-1, with 10 nucleotides matching TRBD2. The V and J ends lost 0 bases and 2 bases, in that order; junction bases with no gene match: 10. This CDR3 region has 19 residues. Per germline, CDR1 LGHDT and CDR2 YNNKEL (reference sequence). The CDR3 here is CASSQDRVRTSGTYNEQFF. DNA for the CDR3: TGTGCCAGCAGCCAAGATAGGGTAAGGACTAGCGGAACCTACAATGAGCAGTTCTTC.

The rearrangement uses TRBV5-4 and TRBJ1-2, with D perhaps TRBD1 (5 bases). Trimming pared 0 bases from V and 7 bases from J, leaving 10 bases between. Germline values: CDR1 SGHNT, CDR2 YYREEE (reference sequence). CDR3 size: 13 residues. The CDR3 region is CASSLETGSGYTF. CDR3 DNA: TGTGCCAGCAGCTTGGAAACAGGAAGTGGCTACACCTTC.

The rearrangement links TRBV11-2 to TRBJ2-5, with D perhaps matching TRBD2 (5 bases). There are 15 residues in the CDR3. CDR1 and CDR2 (germline): SGHAT, FQNNGV. V lost 5 bases and J lost 3, with 16 bases in between. Here the CDR3 reads CASSHRSRAKETQYF. CDR3 nucleotides: TGTGCCAGCAGCCACCGGTCGCGGGCAAAAGAGACCCAGTACTTC. Variable domain in full (rest from reference TRBV11-2 and TRBJ2-5): EAGVAQSPRYKIIEKRQSVAFWCNPISGHATLYWYQQILGQGPKLLIQFQNNGVVDDSQLPKDRFSAERLKGVDSTLKIQPAKLEDSAVYLCASSHRSRAKETQYFGPGTRLLVL.

This chain links TRBV27 with TRBJ2-1; tentatively, D is TRBD2 (7 bases). With 3 bases removed from V and 7 bases from J, the gap between germline ends came to 16 bases. The germline gives CDR1 MNHEY, CDR2 SMNVEV (reference sequence). The CDR3 extends over 15 amino acids. The CDR3 sequence: CASSLRGRTRNEQFF. In DNA form, the CDR3 reads TGTGCCAGCAGTTTGCGGGGGCGCACCAGGAATGAGCAGTTCTTC.